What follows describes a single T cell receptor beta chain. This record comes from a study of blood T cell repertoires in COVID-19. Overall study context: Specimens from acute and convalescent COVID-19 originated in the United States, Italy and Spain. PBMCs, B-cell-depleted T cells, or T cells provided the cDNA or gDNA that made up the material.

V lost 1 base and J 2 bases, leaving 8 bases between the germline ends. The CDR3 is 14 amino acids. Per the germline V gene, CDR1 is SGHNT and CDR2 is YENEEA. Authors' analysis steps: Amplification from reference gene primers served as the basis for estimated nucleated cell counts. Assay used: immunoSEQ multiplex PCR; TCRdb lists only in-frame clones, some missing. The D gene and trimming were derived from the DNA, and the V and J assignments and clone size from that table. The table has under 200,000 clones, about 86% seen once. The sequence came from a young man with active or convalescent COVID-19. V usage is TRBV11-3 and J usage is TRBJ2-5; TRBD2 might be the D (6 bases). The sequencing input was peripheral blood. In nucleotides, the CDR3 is TGTGCCAGCAGCTTAGGGGGGGTACAAGAGACCCAGTACTTC. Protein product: CASSLGGVQETQYF.